Listed here are 14 T cell receptor beta chains from one sample, sequenced in a study of blood T cell repertoires in COVID-19. Profiled with immunoSEQ multiplex PCR; TCRdb holds only in-frame clones, not every one. The sample has about 120,000 clones; 84% are singletons. Sequenced material: peripheral blood. The receptors stem from a woman aged 40-49 years with acute or convalescent COVID-19.

This clone was seen just once. The rearrangement joins TRBV7-2 to TRBJ1-1; TRBD1 matches at 7 bases. V lost 5 bases and J lost 2; bases outside the gene matches: 5. Germline-derived CDR1 and CDR2 are SGHTA and FQGNSA. The CDR3 totals 14 residues. This CDR3 is CASSPRTGNTEAFF. CDR3 bases: TGTGCCAGCAGCCCAAGGACAGGAAACACTGAAGCTTTCTTT.

The rearrangement uses TRBV5-4 and TRBJ1-4, with D uncertain. The CDR3 covers 14 residues. The V end was cut by 2 bases, the J end by 4 bases, with 9 bases between. CDR1 and CDR2 (germline): SGHNT, YYREEE (reference sequence). This CDR3 reads CASSFRQVNEKLFF. The CDR3 bases are TGTGCCAGCAGCTTCCGACAAGTTAATGAAAAACTGTTTTTT.

The gene calls are TRBV7-6 and TRBJ1-1; 8 nucleotides line up with TRBD1. Looked up from germline, CDR1 is SGHVS and CDR2 is FNYEAQ. V lost 0 bases and J lost 5; bases outside the gene matches: 8. The CDR3 spans 16 residues. CDR3 region: CASSLAGRGRETEAFF. In DNA form, the CDR3 reads TGTGCCAGCAGCTTAGCGGGCAGGGGGCGAGAGACTGAAGCTTTCTTT.

J is TRBJ2-7 and V is TRBV4-3, with D tentatively TRBD1 (6 bases). CDR3 length equals 14 residues. The V gene's germline CDR1 is LGHNA and CDR2 YSLEER. V dropped 1 base and J dropped 3 bases, with 10 bases sitting between them. In DNA, the CDR3 is TGCGCCAGCAGCCAAGGCTGGGGGCTCTACGAGCAGTACTTC. It yields the protein CASSQGWGLYEQYF.

This clone has only one observation. The gene calls are TRBV6-6 and TRBJ1-6; TRBD1 aligns across 9 bases. V lost 7 bases and J lost 10; bases outside the gene matches: 11. This CDR3 comprises 15 residues. Germline loops: CDR1 MNHNY, CDR2 SVGAGI (reference sequence). This CDR3 reads CASTPDRGVMSPLHF. The CDR3, as DNA: TGTGCCAGCACCCCCGACAGGGGGGTCATGTCACCCCTCCACTTT.

This clone appeared once. This chain links TRBV4-1 with TRBJ1-1; D unclear. This CDR3 is built from 19 residues. Trimming cost V 4 bases and J 0 bases, with 24 bases left between them. Germline CDR1 and CDR2: MGHRA and YSYEKL. CDR3 bases: TGCGCCAGCAGCCGACGCTCGGAGGGATTCGAGTTAGTGAACACTGAAGCTTTCTTT. Its protein is CASSRRSEGFELVNTEAFF.

On this clone itself: Germline is not matched at one junction end, which may reflect a read error. The chain carries TRBV10-2 and TRBJ2-1, with D possibly being TRBD1 (6 bases). Per the germline V gene, CDR1 is WSHSY and CDR2 is SAAADI. This CDR3 region has 11 residues. CDR3 loop: CASSDRTVKIF. CDR3 DNA sequence: TGCGCCAGCAGTGATCGGACAGTTAAGATCTTC.

V usage is TRBV30 and J usage is TRBJ2-3; the D is unclear. The V end lost 3 bases, the J end lost 4 bases, and 14 bases lay between the germline ends. This CDR3 contains 14 residues. The germline V gene has CDR1 GTSNPN and CDR2 SVGIG (reference sequence). CDR3 in amino acids: CAWSPGSSADTQYF. For the CDR3, the DNA is TGTGCCTGGAGCCCCGGGTCGAGCGCAGATACGCAGTATTTT. The variable domain in full, completed from reference TRBV30 and TRBJ2-3, reads SQTIHQWPATLVQPVGSPLSLECTVEGTSNPNLYWYRQAAGRGLQLLFYSVGIGQISSEVPQNLSASRPQDRQFILSSKKLLLSDSGFYLCAWSPGSSADTQYFGPGTRLTVL.

This chain uses TRBV5-1 with TRBJ1-1, with 7 bases matching TRBD1. In germline, CDR1 is SGHRS, CDR2 YFSETQ. This CDR3 comprises 14 residues. Trimming removed 5 bases from V and 6 bases from J; junction bases left unmatched: 10. The CDR3 loop is CASRGGTVGAEAFF. The CDR3 coding sequence is TGCGCCAGCAGAGGAGGGACAGTAGGCGCTGAAGCTTTCTTT.

This clone has a handful of counts. This chain uses TRBV3-1 (or the pseudogene TRBV3-2) with TRBJ2-1; D may be TRBD1 (6 bases). This CDR3 region has 13 residues. The germline CDR1 and CDR2 sequences are LGHDT and YNNKEL (reference sequence). The V and J ends lost 4 bases and 10 bases respectively, with 14 bases between them. The CDR3 protein is CASSRDNPREQFF. The CDR3 bases are TGTGCCAGCAGCCGGGACAACCCCAGGGAGCAGTTCTTC.

The chain uses TRBV29-1 and TRBJ1-4, with 10 bases matching TRBD1. The ends lost 5 bases at V and 8 bases at J; junction bases unmatched: 5. This CDR3 region has 13 residues. Germline-derived CDR1 and CDR2 are SQVTM and ANQGSEA. The CDR3 DNA is TGCAGCGTTCTGGACAGGGGGGAGGAAAAACTGTTTTTT. It is translated as CSVLDRGEEKLFF.

As DNA, the CDR3 is TGTGCCAGCAGTGAGACTAGCGGGCGACCTGTCGATGAGCAGTTCTTC. This translates into CASSETSGRPVDEQFF. V gene TRBV6-4 combines with J gene TRBJ2-1; 10 nucleotides match TRBD2. Germline-derived CDR1 and CDR2 are MRHNA and SNTAGT. The V gene end was trimmed by 3 bases and the J gene end by 8 bases; junction bases not matched to a gene: 10. The CDR3 has 16 amino acids.

The rearrangement joins TRBV12-5 to TRBJ1-3; D might be TRBD1 (6 bases). Germline-derived CDR1 and CDR2 are LGHNT and FRNRAP. The CDR3 totals 16 residues. The V end was cut by 3 bases, the J end by 0 bases, with 12 bases between. CDR3 residues: CASGFGGQISGNTIYF. CDR3 bases: TGTGCTAGTGGTTTCGGAGGACAGATCTCTGGAAACACCATATATTTT.

This chain uses TRBV10-1 with TRBJ1-1; possibly TRBD1 for D (6 bases). Germline V CDR1 and CDR2: WNHNN, SYGVQD (reference sequence). The CDR3 is 16 amino acids. The V and J ends lost 1 base and 1 base respectively, with 13 bases between them. CDR3 amino acids: CASSEWKDRQNTEAFF. In DNA, the CDR3 is TGCGCCAGCAGTGAGTGGAAAGACAGGCAGAACACTGAAGCTTTCTTT.